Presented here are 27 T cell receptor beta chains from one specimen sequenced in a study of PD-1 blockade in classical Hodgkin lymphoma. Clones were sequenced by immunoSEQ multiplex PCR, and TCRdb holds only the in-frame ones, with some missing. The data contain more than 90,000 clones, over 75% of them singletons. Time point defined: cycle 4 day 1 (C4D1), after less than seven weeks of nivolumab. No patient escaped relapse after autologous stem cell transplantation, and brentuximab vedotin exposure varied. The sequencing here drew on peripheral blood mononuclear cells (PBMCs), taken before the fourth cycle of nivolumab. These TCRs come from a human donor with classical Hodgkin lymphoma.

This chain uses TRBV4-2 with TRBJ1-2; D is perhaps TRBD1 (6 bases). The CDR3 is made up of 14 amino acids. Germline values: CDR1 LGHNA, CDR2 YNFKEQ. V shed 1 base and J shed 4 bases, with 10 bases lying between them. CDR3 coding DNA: TGTGCCAGCAGCCAAGTCGACAGGTCCTATGGCTACACCTTC. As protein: CASSQVDRSYGYTF.

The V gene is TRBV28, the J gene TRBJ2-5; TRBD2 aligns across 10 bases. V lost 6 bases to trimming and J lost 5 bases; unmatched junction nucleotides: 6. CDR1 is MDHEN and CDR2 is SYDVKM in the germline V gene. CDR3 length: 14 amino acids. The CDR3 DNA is TGTGCCAGCAGACTAGCGGGATCGTTGGAGACCCAGTACTTC. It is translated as CASRLAGSLETQYF.

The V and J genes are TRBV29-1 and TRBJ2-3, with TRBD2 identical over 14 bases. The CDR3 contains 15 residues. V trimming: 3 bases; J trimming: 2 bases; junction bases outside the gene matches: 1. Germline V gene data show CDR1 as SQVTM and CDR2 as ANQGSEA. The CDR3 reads CSVEGLAGVTDTQYF. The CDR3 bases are TGCAGCGTTGAGGGACTAGCGGGAGTCACAGATACGCAGTATTTT.

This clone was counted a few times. Here the CDR3 DNA reads TGTGCCAGCAGCTTACTAGCCGGTACGCAGTATTTT. This encodes CASSLLAGTQYF. The V and J genes are TRBV7-3 and TRBJ2-3; D possibly corresponds to TRBD2 (5 bases). V lost 2 bases, J lost 8 bases, and 8 bases lay in between. Germline V gene data show CDR1 as SGHTA and CDR2 as FQGTGA. This CDR3 spans 12 amino acids. The entire variable domain, with the rest obtained from reference TRBV7-3 and TRBJ2-3, is as follows: GAGVSQTPSNKVTEKGKYVELRCDPISGHTALYWYRQSLGQGPEFLIYFQGTGAADDSGLPNDRFFAVRPEGSVSTLKIQRTERGDSAVYLCASSLLAGTQYFGPGTRLTVL.

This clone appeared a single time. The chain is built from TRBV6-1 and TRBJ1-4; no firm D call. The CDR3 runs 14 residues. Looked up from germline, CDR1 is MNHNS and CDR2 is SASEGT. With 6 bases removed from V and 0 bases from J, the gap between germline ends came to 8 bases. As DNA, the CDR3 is TGTGCCAGCAGAGAGGGAGCAACTAATGAAAAACTGTTTTTT. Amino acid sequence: CASREGATNEKLFF.

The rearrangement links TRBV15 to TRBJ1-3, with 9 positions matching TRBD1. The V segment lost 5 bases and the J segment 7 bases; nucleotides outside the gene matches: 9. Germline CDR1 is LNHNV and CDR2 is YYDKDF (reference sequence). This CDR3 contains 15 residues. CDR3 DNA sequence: TGTGCCACCAGCGGTACAGGGGGCCGGGGTAACACCATATATTTT. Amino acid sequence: CATSGTGGRGNTIYF. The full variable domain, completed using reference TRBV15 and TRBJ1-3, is DAMVIQNPRYQVTQFGKPVTLSCSQTLNHNVMYWYQQKSSQAPKLLFHYYDKDFNNEADTPDNFQSRRPNTSFCFLDIRSPGLGDTAMYLCATSGTGGRGNTIYFGEGSWLTVV.

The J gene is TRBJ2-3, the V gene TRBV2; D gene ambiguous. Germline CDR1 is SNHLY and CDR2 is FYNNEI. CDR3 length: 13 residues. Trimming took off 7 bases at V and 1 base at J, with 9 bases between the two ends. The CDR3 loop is CASTRSGTDTQYF. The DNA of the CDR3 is TGTGCCAGCACTAGATCTGGCACAGATACGCAGTATTTT.

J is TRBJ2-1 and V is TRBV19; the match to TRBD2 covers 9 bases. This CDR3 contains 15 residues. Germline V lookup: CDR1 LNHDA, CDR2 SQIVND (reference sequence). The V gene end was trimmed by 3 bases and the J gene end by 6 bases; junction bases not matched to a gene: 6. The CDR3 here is CASSIASGVGNEQFF. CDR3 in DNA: TGTGCCAGTAGTATTGCTAGCGGGGTTGGCAATGAGCAGTTCTTC.

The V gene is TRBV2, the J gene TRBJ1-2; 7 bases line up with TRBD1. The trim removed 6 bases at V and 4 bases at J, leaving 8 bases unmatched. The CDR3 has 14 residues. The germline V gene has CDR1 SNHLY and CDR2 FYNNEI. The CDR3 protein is CASSVIRDSYGYTF. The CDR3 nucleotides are TGTGCCAGCAGCGTTATCCGGGACAGCTATGGCTACACCTTC.

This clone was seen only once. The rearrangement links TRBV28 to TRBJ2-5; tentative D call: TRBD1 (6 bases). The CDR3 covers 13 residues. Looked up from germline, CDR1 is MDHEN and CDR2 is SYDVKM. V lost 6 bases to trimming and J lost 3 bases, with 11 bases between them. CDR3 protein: CASRKDSKETQYF. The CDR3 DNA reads TGTGCCAGCAGGAAGGACAGTAAAGAGACCCAGTACTTC.

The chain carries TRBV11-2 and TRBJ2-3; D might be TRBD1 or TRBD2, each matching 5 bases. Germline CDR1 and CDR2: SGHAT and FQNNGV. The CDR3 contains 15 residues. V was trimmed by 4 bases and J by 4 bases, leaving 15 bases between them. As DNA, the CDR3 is TGTGCCAGCAGCTCCTGGGTCGGGGCCGCAGATACGCAGTATTTT. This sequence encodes CASSSWVGAADTQYF.

CDR3 nucleotides: TGTGCCAGCAGAAGGACAGGGAATAGCAATCAGCCCCAGCATTTT. As protein: CASRRTGNSNQPQHF. The rearrangement joins TRBV11-3 to TRBJ1-5; 8 bases align to TRBD1. V shed 6 bases and J 0 bases; nucleotides not matched to a gene: 4. CDR1 and CDR2 (germline): SGHNT, YENEEA. The CDR3 runs to 15 residues.

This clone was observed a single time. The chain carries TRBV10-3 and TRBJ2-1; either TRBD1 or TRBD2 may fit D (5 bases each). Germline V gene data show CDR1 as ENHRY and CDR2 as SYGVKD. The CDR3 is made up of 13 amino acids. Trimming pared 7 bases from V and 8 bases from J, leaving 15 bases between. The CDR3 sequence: CAITEFRGDEQFF. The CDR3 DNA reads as TGTGCCATCACGGAGTTTAGAGGGGATGAGCAGTTCTTC.

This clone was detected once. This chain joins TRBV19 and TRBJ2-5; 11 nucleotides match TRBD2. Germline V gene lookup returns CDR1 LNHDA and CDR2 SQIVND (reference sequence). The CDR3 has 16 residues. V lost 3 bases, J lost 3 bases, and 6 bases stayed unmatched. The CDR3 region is CASSIRLAGTEETQYF. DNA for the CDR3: TGTGCCAGTAGTATTCGACTAGCGGGAACAGAAGAGACCCAGTACTTC. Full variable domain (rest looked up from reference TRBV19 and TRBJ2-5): DGGITQSPKYLFRKEGQNVTLSCEQNLNHDAMYWYRQDPGQGLRLIYYSQIVNDFQKGDIAEGYSVSREKKESFPLTVTSAQKNPTAFYLCASSIRLAGTEETQYFGPGTRLLVL.

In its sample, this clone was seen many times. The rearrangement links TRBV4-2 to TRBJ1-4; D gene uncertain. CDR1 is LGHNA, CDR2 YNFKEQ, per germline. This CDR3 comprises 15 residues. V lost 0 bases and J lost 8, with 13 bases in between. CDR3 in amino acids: CASSQDAGSREKLFF. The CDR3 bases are TGTGCCAGCAGCCAAGATGCCGGTTCTCGGGAAAAACTGTTTTTT.

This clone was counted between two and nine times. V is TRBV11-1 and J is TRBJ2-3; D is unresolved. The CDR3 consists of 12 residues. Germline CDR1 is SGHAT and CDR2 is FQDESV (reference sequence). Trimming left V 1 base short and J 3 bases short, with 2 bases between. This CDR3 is CASSLETDTQYF. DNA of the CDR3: TGTGCCAGCAGCTTAGAAACAGATACGCAGTATTTT.

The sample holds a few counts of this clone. CDR3 in amino acids: CASSKGENSPLHF. CDR3 bases: TGTGCCAGCAGCAAGGGCGAGAATTCACCCCTCCACTTT. The gene calls are TRBV7-2 and TRBJ1-6; D gene uncertain. The V end lost 5 bases, the J end lost 7 bases, and 9 bases lay between the germline ends. This CDR3 comprises 13 residues. Germline V lookup: CDR1 SGHTA, CDR2 FQGNSA.

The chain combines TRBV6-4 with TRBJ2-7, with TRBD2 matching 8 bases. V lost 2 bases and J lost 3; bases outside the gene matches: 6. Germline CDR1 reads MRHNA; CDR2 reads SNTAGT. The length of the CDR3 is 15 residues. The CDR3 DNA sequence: TGTGCCAGCAGTGACCCGCGGGGGGTGGTCTACGAGCAGTACTTC. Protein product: CASSDPRGVVYEQYF.

Here the CDR3 DNA reads TGTGCCAGCCGCGGGGGCGGGGCGAACACCGGGGAGCTGTTTTTT. This sequence encodes CASRGGGANTGELFF. V usage is TRBV2 and J usage is TRBJ2-2; D might be TRBD2 (7 bases). Germline V gene lookup returns CDR1 SNHLY and CDR2 FYNNEI. CDR3 size: 15 residues. Trimming removed 8 bases from V and 0 bases from J, with 13 bases in between.

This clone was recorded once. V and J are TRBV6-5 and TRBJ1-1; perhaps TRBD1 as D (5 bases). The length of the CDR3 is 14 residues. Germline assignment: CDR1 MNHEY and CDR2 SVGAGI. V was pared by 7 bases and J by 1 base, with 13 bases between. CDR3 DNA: TGTGCCAGCATGCGAGGGACGGAGAACACTGAAGCTTTCTTT. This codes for CASMRGTENTEAFF.

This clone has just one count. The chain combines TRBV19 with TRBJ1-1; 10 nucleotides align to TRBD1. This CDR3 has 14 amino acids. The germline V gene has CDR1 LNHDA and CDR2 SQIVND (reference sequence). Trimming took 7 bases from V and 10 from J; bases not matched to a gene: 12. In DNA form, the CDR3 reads TGTGCCAGTACCGGACAGGGGGTCTCGGTTGTAGCTTTCTTT. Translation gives CASTGQGVSVVAFF.

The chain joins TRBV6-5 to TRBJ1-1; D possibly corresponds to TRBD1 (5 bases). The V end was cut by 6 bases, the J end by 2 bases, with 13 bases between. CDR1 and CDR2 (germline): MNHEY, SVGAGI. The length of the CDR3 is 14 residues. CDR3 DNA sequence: TGTGCCAGCAGAATCCAGGGACGTAACACTGAAGCTTTCTTT. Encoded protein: CASRIQGRNTEAFF.

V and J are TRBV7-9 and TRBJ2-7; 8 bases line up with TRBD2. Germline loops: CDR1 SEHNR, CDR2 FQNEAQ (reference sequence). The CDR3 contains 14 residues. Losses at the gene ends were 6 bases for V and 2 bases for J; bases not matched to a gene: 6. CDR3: CASSLGLGPYEQYF. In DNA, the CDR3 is TGTGCCAGCAGTTTGGGACTAGGCCCCTACGAGCAGTACTTC.

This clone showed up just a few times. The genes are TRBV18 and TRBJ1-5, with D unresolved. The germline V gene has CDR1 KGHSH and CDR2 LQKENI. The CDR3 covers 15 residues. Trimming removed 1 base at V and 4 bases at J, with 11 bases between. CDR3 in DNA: TGTGCCAGCTCACCACTCCGGGCCCCAAATCAGCCCCAGCATTTT. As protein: CASSPLRAPNQPQHF.

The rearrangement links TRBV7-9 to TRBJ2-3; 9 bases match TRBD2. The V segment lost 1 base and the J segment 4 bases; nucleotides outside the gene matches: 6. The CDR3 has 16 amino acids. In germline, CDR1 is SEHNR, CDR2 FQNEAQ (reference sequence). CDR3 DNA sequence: TGTGCCAGCAGCTTAGGTACTAGCGGGTTCGCAGATACGCAGTATTTT. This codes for CASSLGTSGFADTQYF.

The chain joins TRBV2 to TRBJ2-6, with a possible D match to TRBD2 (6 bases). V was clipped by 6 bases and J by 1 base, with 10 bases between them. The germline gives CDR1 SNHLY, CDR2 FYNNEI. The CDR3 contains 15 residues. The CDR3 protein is CASSGGGSGANVLTF. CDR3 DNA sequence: TGTGCCAGCAGCGGTGGGGGGTCTGGGGCCAACGTCCTGACTTTC.

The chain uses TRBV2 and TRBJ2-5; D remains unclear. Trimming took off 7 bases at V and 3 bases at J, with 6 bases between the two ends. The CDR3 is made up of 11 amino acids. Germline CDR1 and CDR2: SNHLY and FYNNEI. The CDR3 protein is CASNLEETQYF. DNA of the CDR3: TGTGCCAGCAATTTAGAAGAGACCCAGTACTTC.